These 3 T cell receptor beta chains were sequenced from one sample in a study of Graves' ophthalmopathy and Graves' hyperthyroidism. The authors amplified TCR beta CDR3 regions from RNA transcripts. The first round was an RT-PCR with HTBI primers, and the second round was a multiplex PCR. TCRdb independently ran MiXCR on the multiplex PCR reads; one entry per CDR3 protein. The data contain about 220,000 distinct CDR3 sequences, roughly 21% of them singletons. Specimen: peripheral blood. Receptors were obtained from a woman aged 45-65 years with Graves' ophthalmopathy.

This clonotype was detected a few times. This chain joins TRBV5-1 and TRBJ2-2; 10 bases match TRBD1. Per germline, CDR1 SGHRS and CDR2 YFSETQ. CDR3 length equals 15 residues. V shed 4 bases, J shed 5 bases, and the junction held 5 bases outside the gene matches. The CDR3 here is CASSIGQGETGELFF. CDR3 in DNA: TGCGCCAGCAGCATCGGACAGGGGGAAACCGGGGAGCTGTTTTTT. Together with reference TRBV5-1 and TRBJ2-2, the CDR3 gives the full variable domain: KAGVTQTPRYLIKTRGQQVTLSCSPISGHRSVSWYQQTPGQGLQFLFEYFSETQRNKGNFPGRFSGRQFSNSRSEMNVSTLELGDSALYLCASSIGQGETGELFFGEGSRLTVL.

This clonotype was detected ten times or more. The chain recombines TRBV6-1 with TRBJ1-3; D unclear. The CDR3 runs 11 residues. V was shortened by 3 bases and J by 7 bases, with 4 bases between the two germline ends. The germline gives CDR1 MNHNS, CDR2 SASEGT. CDR3 protein: CASSDVNTIYF. Here the CDR3 DNA reads TGTGCCAGCAGTGACGTGAACACCATATATTTT.

This clonotype was seen repeatedly, ten times or more. This chain connects TRBV6-4 to TRBJ1-1; possible D gene TRBD1, 5 bases. This CDR3 is built from 17 residues. Trimming took off 2 bases at V and 1 base at J, with 17 bases between the two ends. Germline CDR1 is MRHNA and CDR2 is SNTAGT. CDR3 bases: TGTGCCAGCAGTGACCTCCCCTTTAGGGGACCGAACACTGAAGCTTTCTTT. Translated, it gives CASSDLPFRGPNTEAFF.